This T cell receptor beta chain was found in a study of OX40 agonist ivuxolimab in advanced cancers. Study-level background: Patients were treated with intravenous ivuxolimab, dosed at 0.01 to 10 mg/kg and infused every 2 weeks. Dose-escalation subjects each had hepatocellular carcinoma, melanoma, renal cell or head and neck cancer. Mean age 60 years, range about 20 to 85; 82.7% male.

As to this clone: The antigen remains unidentified.

Study results and caveats: By week 6 at 0.1 to 3.0 mg/kg, blood CD4+ and CD8+ T cells had expanded clonally.

Clones were sequenced by immunoSEQ multiplex PCR, and TCRdb holds only the in-frame ones, with some missing. Among some 110,000 clones listed, roughly 92% were seen once. V was cut by 3 bases and J by 2 bases, with 7 bases left in between. Germline V gene lookup returns CDR1 MDHEN and CDR2 SYDVKM. This CDR3 contains 13 residues. The sequences come from CD4+ or CD8+ T cells sorted from blood, collected in a trial of the OX40 agonist ivuxolimab. The origin of this receptor is an adult with an advanced solid tumor such as melanoma, head and neck, liver or kidney cancer. The chain is built from TRBV28 and TRBJ2-5; no reliable D call. This CDR3 reads CASSFQNQETQYF. The CDR3 DNA follows: TGTGCCAGCAGTTTCCAGAATCAAGAGACCCAGTACTTC.